This T cell receptor (beta chain) was sequenced in a study of CD8 T cells in Susac syndrome (dated by TCRdb to about 2019). Broadly, across the study: Repertoire sequencing was used to test whether CD8+ T cell activation and differentiation in Susac syndrome was antigen driven.

Peripheral blood CD8+ and CD4+ T cells from healthy donors, Susac syndrome patients and multiple sclerosis patients were profiled by high-throughput TCR beta sequencing. Treatment-naive patients with stable or active relapsing-remitting disease fulfilling revised McDonald criteria were used as multiple sclerosis controls. CD8+ TEMRA cells were enriched by FACS, while bulk CD8+ and CD4+ T cells were purified by magnetic negative isolation. Blood was collected in EDTA tubes and processed within 24 hours, with PBMCs isolated through density gradient centrifugation. PBMCs destined for TCR sequencing were cryopreserved in liquid nitrogen and later thawed in a 37 °C water bath. The sorted or isolated CD4+, CD8+ and CD8+ TEMRA cells had a purity of 90% or higher. To note about this clonotype: Its antigen has not been determined. Base qualities were left out, and no much larger clone turns up one base away.

Overall results and qualifications from the work: The number of individuals in the TCR sequencing and HLA analysis was acknowledged as relatively small.

RNA was extracted using the RNeasy kit, and 0.5 to 1 microgram was reverse transcribed with random hexamers. The immunoSEQ multiplex PCR assay, covering 54 Vbeta and 13 Jbeta segments, was used to amplify TCR beta CDR3 regions. Bias from PCR amplification was corrected by using a synthetic template baseline for primer optimization and for computational correction. For the original study's pipeline: Reads were assigned to V, D and J genes according to IMGT and analyzed in immunoSEQ Analyzer, with only productive sequences retained. Clonality was computed as one minus Shannon entropy normalized by log2 of the number of productive unique sequences. For each patient and control, public and private clones were evaluated among the 100 most prevalent clones. Susac-specific clones were defined as absent from healthy and MS cohorts, some 1,000 published viral clones and other ImmuneACCESS disease sequences. TCRdb applied fastp at Q25 and MiXCR to the public reads, then kept only in-frame beta chains. For every CDR3 protein sequence, its rows merge into one entry that carries the most common genes and DNA. TCRdb, not the original authors, processed these V and J calls. This sample holds over 150,000 distinct CDR3 sequences; approximately 95% were observed only once. The top ten clonotypes cover around 0.097% of the sample.

From the cysteine up to the phenylalanine, the CDR3 has a length of 14 residues. The entry retains the CDR3 DNA only, 42 bases that are in frame from base 1. Deletion took 1 base off V and 3 bases off J, with a span of 9 bases between the germline ends. CDR1 and CDR2 (SGHTA, FQGNSA) derive from the germline V gene. This sequence was found in a human donor with multiple sclerosis. Sequenced sample: CD4+ T cells from PBMCs. This sequence uses TRBV7-2 and TRBJ2-5, with no reliable assignment of the D segment. The CDR3 reads as follows: CASSLVRREETQYF. The nucleotide sequence is given as TGTGCCAGCAGCTTAGTTCGCAGAGAAGAGACCCAGTACTTC.